This TCR beta chain was sequenced in a study of monozygotic twins with inflammatory bowel disease. Study-level points and caveats: The data gave no support to a single strong IBD-associated signal or clonotype. With inverse Simpson as the measure, TCRbeta diversity was lower in IBD patients than in healthy co-twins. Discrimination among different T cell subtypes was not achievable.

After re-calling the 5' RACE reads, TCRdb lists one entry per CDR3 protein, DNA absent. This sample's clone table lists about 450,000 distinct CDR3 sequences. For this clonotype: The antigen is undetermined.

The CDR3 has 14 residues. Per the germline V gene, CDR1 is SQVTM and CDR2 is ANQGSEA. The specimen was blood. The sequence came from a human donor with ulcerative colitis or Crohn's disease, or a healthy co-twin of an affected twin (not recorded which). The V call is TRBV29-1, the J call TRBJ1-3; TCRdb's D gene call, TRBD1, goes unchecked for lack of DNA. The CDR3 here is CSVREQGLGNTIYF.